Presented here are 26 T cell receptor beta chains from one specimen sequenced in a study of identical twins. TCRdb reanalysed the 5' RACE reads using MiXCR and keeps one entry per CDR3 protein. The sample yields 240,000 or so distinct CDR3 sequences, 5.5% to 8% seen once. This sample was also put to use in a study of yellow fever vaccine responses in identical twins.

Sequencing was carried out using memory (CD45RO+) T cells sorted from blood. These receptor sequences come from a woman under 30 in good health.

This clonotype has ten or more counts. The rearrangement links TRBV6-4 to TRBJ2-3, with 8 positions matching TRBD2. Germline V gene data show CDR1 as MRHNA and CDR2 as SNTAGT. This CDR3 comprises 15 residues. V was clipped by 5 bases and J by 0 bases; unmatched bases: 4. The CDR3 spells CASSSSGGSTDTQYF. The CDR3 bases are TGTGCCAGCAGTTCCAGCGGGGGTAGCACAGATACGCAGTATTTT.

This chain uses TRBV6-1 with TRBJ1-2; 8 positions agree with TRBD1. From germline, CDR1 is MNHNS and CDR2 SASEGT. The CDR3 is made up of 14 amino acids. Trimming removed 6 bases from V and 1 base from J; junction bases left unmatched: 4. The CDR3 DNA sequence: TGTGCCAGCAGCGAGACAGGGGATAACTATGGCTACACCTTC. Residues: CASSETGDNYGYTF.

In its sample, this clonotype was seen a few times. The chain is built from TRBV6-1 and TRBJ2-5; D is uncertain. Deletions cut 0 bases from V and 7 bases from J, with 9 bases between. This CDR3 is built from 13 residues. In germline, CDR1 is MNHNS, CDR2 SASEGT. CDR3 in amino acids: CASSEAIDGTQYF. CDR3 bases: TGTGCCAGCAGTGAAGCGATTGATGGGACCCAGTACTTC.

The sample holds a few counts of this clonotype. The chain has TRBV10-3 and TRBJ2-1, with 9 bases that match TRBD2. Looked up from germline, CDR1 is ENHRY and CDR2 is SYGVKD. J lost 6 bases, V lost 0 bases, and 6 bases had no gene match. This CDR3 has 16 amino acids. CDR3 nucleotide sequence: TGTGCCATCAGTGAGTCTGGAGTAGCGGGGGTCAATGAGCAGTTCTTC. This gives the protein CAISESGVAGVNEQFF.

This clonotype was observed at least ten times. The chain uses TRBV7-9 and TRBJ2-5, with 7 bases that match TRBD1. This CDR3 is built from 15 residues. V lost 4 bases and J lost 5; bases outside the gene matches: 10. Germline CDR1 SEHNR, CDR2 FQNEAQ (reference sequence). The CDR3 region has the DNA TGTGCCAGCAGCTATGGGACAGTGGGGAAGGAGACCCAGTACTTC. It yields the protein CASSYGTVGKETQYF.

This clonotype was found a few times. The V gene is TRBV27, the J gene TRBJ2-7; 9 bases line up with TRBD1. Germline V CDR1 and CDR2: MNHEY, SMNVEV (reference sequence). V lost 5 bases and J lost 1; bases outside the gene matches: 3. The CDR3 totals 14 residues. The CDR3 nucleotides read TGTGCCAGCAGTGCACAGGGGGCTTCCTACGAGCAGTACTTC. Translating it yields CASSAQGASYEQYF.

Concerning this clonotype itself: A much larger clone is a single base away; this may be a read error. V and J are TRBV6-2 or TRBV6-3 and TRBJ2-5; no definite D call. Germline values: CDR1 MNHEY, CDR2 SVGEGT. The CDR3 is made up of 12 amino acids. The CDR3 loop is CARRWKQETQYF. DNA for the CDR3: TGTGCCCGCAGGTGGAAGCAAGAGACCCAGTACTTC.

This clonotype was detected ten times or more. V is TRBV18 and J is TRBJ1-1; 8 bases match TRBD1. This CDR3 is 15 amino acids long. The trim removed 0 bases at V and 1 base at J, leaving 1 base unmatched. The germline V gene encodes CDR1 KGHSH and CDR2 LQKENI. The CDR3 loop is CASSPPGTGNTEAFF. CDR3 DNA: TGTGCCAGCTCACCACCAGGGACAGGGAACACTGAAGCTTTCTTT.

The J gene is TRBJ2-7, the V gene TRBV5-1; D call uncertain. Trimming shortened V by 2 bases and J by 4 bases, and 10 bases separated the two germline ends. The CDR3 length is 13 residues. The germline gives CDR1 SGHRS, CDR2 YFSETQ. The CDR3 loop reads CASSLPNYYEQYV. CDR3 bases: TGCGCCAGCAGCTTACCTAACTATTACGAGCAGTACGTC.

This rearrangement joins TRBV7-9 to TRBJ2-1; the D gene is possibly TRBD2 (5 bases). V lost 1 base and J 0 bases, leaving 10 bases between the germline ends. The CDR3 totals 16 residues. The germline CDR1 and CDR2 sequences are SEHNR and FQNEAQ (reference sequence). CDR3 sequence reads: CASSLDLGSSYNEQFF. For the CDR3, the DNA is TGTGCCAGCAGCTTAGACCTGGGGAGCTCCTACAATGAGCAGTTCTTC.

The rearrangement links TRBV5-6 to TRBJ2-4; D tentatively fits TRBD1 or TRBD2 (5 bases each). This CDR3 has 14 amino acids. Trimming shortened V by 0 bases and J by 8 bases, and 12 bases separated the two germline ends. CDR1 and CDR2 (germline): SGHDT, YYEEEE. CDR3 coding DNA: TGTGCCAGCAGCTTGGTTACTGGGGGATACATTCAGTACTTC. Translated, it gives CASSLVTGGYIQYF. Together with reference TRBV5-6 and TRBJ2-4, the CDR3 gives the full variable domain: DAGVTQSPTHLIKTRGQQVTLRCSPKSGHDTVSWYQQALGQGPQFIFQYYEEEERQRGNFPDRFSGHQFPNYSSELNVNALLLGDSALYLCASSLVTGGYIQYFGAGTRLSVL.

Written as DNA, the CDR3 is TGCGCCAGCAGCGACGACAGGGCCAATTCACCCCTCCACTTT. It specifies CASSDDRANSPLHF. The V gene is TRBV5-1, the J gene TRBJ1-6; 7 bases map to TRBD1. CDR1 and CDR2 (germline): SGHRS, YFSETQ. The length of the CDR3 is 14 residues. The junction had 5 bases not matched to a gene; V was cut back by 4 bases and J by 7 bases.

This clonotype has a handful of counts. The chain employs TRBV20-1 and TRBJ2-2, with 8 nucleotides matching TRBD2. V lost 5 bases to trimming and J lost 0 bases; unmatched junction nucleotides: 5. Germline V gives CDR1 DFQATT, CDR2 SNEGSKA (reference sequence). The CDR3 has 15 amino acids. The CDR3 protein is CSARAGGPNTGELFF. The CDR3 DNA reads as TGCAGTGCTCGGGCGGGGGGCCCGAACACCGGGGAGCTGTTTTTT.

This clonotype was detected many times. The chain has TRBV29-1 and TRBJ2-3; D ambiguous. Trimming shortened V by 4 bases and J by 0 bases, and 14 bases separated the two germline ends. Germline V CDR1 and CDR2: SQVTM, ANQGSEA. The CDR3 runs to 15 residues. CDR3 sequence reads: CSVGPGPPSTDTQYF. CDR3 coding DNA: TGCAGCGTTGGTCCGGGTCCTCCTAGCACAGATACGCAGTATTTT.

V and J are TRBV12-3 or TRBV12-4 and TRBJ2-7; 9 nucleotides align to TRBD2. J was trimmed by 6 bases and V by 6 bases; bases with no gene match: 12. This CDR3 spans 15 amino acids. DNA of the CDR3: TGTGCCAGCAGGCAGAATAGCGGGAGTTCGGGCGAGCAGTACTTC. Encoded protein: CASRQNSGSSGEQYF.

Many counts were recorded for this clonotype. This chain uses TRBV12-3 or TRBV12-4 with TRBJ1-1; D is unclear. The V and J ends lost 10 bases and 2 bases respectively, with 11 bases between them. This CDR3 has 12 residues. CDR3 protein: CAINSGNTEAFF. The DNA of the CDR3 is TGTGCCATTAACTCGGGAAACACTGAAGCTTTCTTT.

Many counts were recorded for this clonotype. V usage is TRBV29-1 and J usage is TRBJ2-4; D uncertain. From germline, CDR1 is SQVTM and CDR2 ANQGSEA. The CDR3 spans 15 residues. Trimming shortened V by 6 bases and J by 0 bases, and 15 bases separated the two germline ends. DNA for the CDR3: TGCAGCGTGGGCACCGGAAACCTAGCCAAAAACATTCAGTACTTC. This translates into CSVGTGNLAKNIQYF.

This clonotype was seen ten or more times. J is TRBJ2-1 and V is TRBV6-1; 7 bases align to TRBD1. Trimming at V came to 6 bases and at J to 6 bases, leaving 17 bases not matched to a gene. CDR3 length equals 17 residues. CDR1 is MNHNS and CDR2 is SASEGT in the germline V gene. CDR3 residues: CASSSKYDRVSVNEQFF. CDR3 DNA sequence: TGTGCCAGCAGCTCCAAATACGACAGGGTTTCGGTCAATGAGCAGTTCTTC.

The table lists this clonotype with a few counts. CDR3 DNA: TGCGCCAGCAGCTTGGAAGGGCGGTGGGAGACCCAGTACTTC. Amino acids: CASSLEGRWETQYF. The chain joins TRBV5-1 to TRBJ2-5; D remains unclear. This CDR3 has 14 amino acids. V lost 0 bases, J lost 5 bases, and 11 bases lay in between. The germline V gene encodes CDR1 SGHRS and CDR2 YFSETQ.

The CDR3 is CASSHWTSGSNEQFF. The CDR3 DNA reads as TGTGCCAGCAGTCACTGGACTAGCGGGAGTAATGAGCAGTTCTTC. The chain has TRBV12-3 or TRBV12-4 and TRBJ2-1; 13 bases are shared with TRBD2. This CDR3 is built from 15 residues. V lost 5 bases to trimming and J lost 7 bases; unmatched junction nucleotides: 5.

This chain uses TRBV10-3 with TRBJ1-3; 8 positions match TRBD1. The CDR3 contains 17 residues. The germline V gene has CDR1 ENHRY and CDR2 SYGVKD. The junction had 14 bases not matched to a gene; V was cut back by 6 bases and J by 4 bases. The CDR3 nucleotides read TGTGCCATCAGGGCCCCCATAAACAGGGGGATAGGAAACACCATATATTTT. Translation gives CAIRAPINRGIGNTIYF.

V gene TRBV29-1 combines with J gene TRBJ2-1; D unresolved. Trimming left V 4 bases short and J 6 bases short, with 7 bases between. From germline, CDR1 is SQVTM and CDR2 ANQGSEA. This CDR3 has 11 residues. CDR3 bases: TGCAGCGTTGGACGGAGCAATGAGCAGTTCTTC. Protein product: CSVGRSNEQFF.

This clonotype was counted at least ten times. The chain has TRBV7-8 and TRBJ2-7, with D maybe TRBD2 (5 bases). CDR3 length: 15 amino acids. Germline CDR1 is SGHVS and CDR2 is FQNEAQ. V was shortened by 6 bases and J by 4 bases, with 19 bases between the two germline ends. The CDR3 spells CASSTMKGVGYEQYF. The CDR3, as DNA: TGTGCCAGCAGTACCATGAAGGGAGTGGGGTACGAGCAGTACTTC.

This clonotype turned up a few times. V is TRBV10-1 and J is TRBJ2-1; D gene unclear. The V gene lost 3 bases and the J gene lost 4 bases, with 13 bases spanning the gap. The CDR3 sequence is 15 residues long. The germline V gene encodes CDR1 WNHNN and CDR2 SYGVQD (reference sequence). The CDR3 loop is CASSEGLGSYNEQFF. For the CDR3, the DNA is TGCGCCAGCAGTGAAGGTCTGGGTTCTTACAATGAGCAGTTCTTC.

This clonotype was counted ten times or more. This chain joins TRBV28 and TRBJ2-1, with D perhaps matching TRBD2 (6 bases). The V gene lost 6 bases and the J gene lost 1 base, with 16 bases spanning the gap. The CDR3 covers 16 residues. Germline V gives CDR1 MDHEN, CDR2 SYDVKM. CDR3 coding DNA: TGTGCCAGCAGGCCTTTTGGCGGGGTTTCCTACAATGAGCAGTTCTTC. As protein: CASRPFGGVSYNEQFF.

The J gene is TRBJ2-2, the V gene TRBV5-1; 12 bases are a match to TRBD1. The CDR3 sequence is 18 residues long. V lost 4 bases to trimming and J lost 4 bases; unmatched junction nucleotides: 11. Germline V CDR1 and CDR2: SGHRS, YFSETQ. CDR3: CASSGRPGQGAGTGELFF. CDR3 DNA: TGCGCCAGCAGCGGAAGACCGGGACAGGGGGCTGGCACCGGGGAGCTGTTTTTT.